These T cell receptor beta chains were read from a single sample in a study of molecular identifiers for immune sequencing clone quantification. A single record per CDR3 protein comes from TCRdb applying MiXCR to the PCR reads. Of over 600,000 distinct CDR3 sequences listed, roughly 21% are singletons. Input material: naive CD8+ T cells from blood, with Jurkat cell RNA spiked in. The receptors derive from a human donor in good health. Some libraries in this study had Jurkat cell RNA spiked in. CDR3s include the opening cysteine and the closing phenylalanine or tryptophan. The D gene is left open where the match is weak. Some rows mark clone size as missing; the rest say once, few, many or name a class of expanded clone.

d_gene	abundance	v_gene	j_gene	CDR3nt	CDR3aa
TRBD2	many	TRBV4-3	TRBJ2-7	TGCGCCAGCAGCCAAGAGACTAGCGGGGACTACGAGCAGTACTTC	CASSQETSGDYEQYF
TRBD1	-	TRBV20-1	TRBJ2-7	TGCAGTGCAATCCGGGACAGGGAACCCTCCTACGAGCAGTACTTC	CSAIRDREPSYEQYF
TRBD2	many	TRBV12-3/TRBV12-4	TRBJ2-1	TGTGCCAGCAGAGCAGGGACTAGCGGTCCTATAGGCCGGGGGTTCTTC	CASRAGTSGPIGRGFF
TRBD2	many	TRBV6-5	TRBJ2-1	TGTGCCAGCAGTACCGGGACTAGCGGCTACAATGAGCAGTTCTTC	CASSTGTSGYNEQFF
-	-	TRBV7-8	TRBJ2-6	TGTGCCAGCAGCTTAGCGAACTGGGACCCCCATATATCTGGGGCCAACGTCCTGACTTTC	CASSLANWDPHISGANVLTF
TRBD2	many	TRBV20-1	TRBJ2-7	TGCAGTGCTACCTCTAGGACTAGCGGGGGCTACGAGCAGTACTTC	CSATSRTSGGYEQYF
-	many	TRBV20-1	TRBJ2-7	TGCAGTGCTAGAGGTAGGGCCACGGGGGAGTACGAGCAGTACTTC	CSARGRATGEYEQYF
-	many	TRBV29-1	TRBJ2-7	TGCAGCGCGGAGGGGGCGCGGAACGAGCAGTACTTC	CSAEGARNEQYF
TRBD2	few	TRBV7-9	TRBJ2-2	TGTGCCAGCAGCGGACTAGCGGGGGGGCTTCCGAACGCCGGGGAGCTGTTTTTT	CASSGLAGGLPNAGELFF
-	many	TRBV7-2	TRBJ2-1	TGTGCCAGCAGCTACCGGGACAACTCCTACAATGAGCAGTTCTTC	CASSYRDNSYNEQFF
-	many	TRBV5-6	TRBJ1-6	TGTGCCAGCAGCTGGAATATAGATTCACCCCTCCACTTT	CASSWNIDSPLHF
-	many	TRBV19	TRBJ1-1	TGTGCCAGCAGTCGGGGCAACACTGAAGCTTTCTTT	CASSRGNTEAFF
-	many	TRBV20-1	TRBJ2-3	TGCAGTGCTAGCGACGGGGGCACAGATACGCAGTATTTT	CSASDGGTDTQYF
-	many	TRBV7-9	TRBJ1-3	TGTGCCAGCAGCTTTAAGGAATTGAGGGGAAACACCATATATTTT	CASSFKELRGNTIYF
-	many	TRBV6-5	TRBJ2-1	TGTGCCACCGGAAAATGGAATGAGCAGTTCTTC	CATGKWNEQFF
-	many	TRBV6-2/TRBV6-3	TRBJ2-6	TGTGCCAGCAGTCCTGCTTCTTCGGCCAACGTCCTGACTTTC	CASSPASSANVLTF
-	many	TRBV4-1	TRBJ1-1	TGCGCCAGCAGCCAAGATCTGATAGGCGTGAACACTGAAGCTTTCTTT	CASSQDLIGVNTEAFF
-	few	TRBV12-3/TRBV12-4	TRBJ2-7	TGTGCCAGCAGTTTAGCAGTGACAGCGGCCTACGAGCAGTACTTC	CASSLAVTAAYEQYF
TRBD1	many	TRBV19	TRBJ1-1	TGTGCCAGTAGCCCCACAGGGGGCCTTGAAGCTTTCTTT	CASSPTGGLEAFF
-	many	TRBV29-1	TRBJ2-3	TGCAGCGTTGGTGCTAGTATAGGGACAGATACGCAGTATTTT	CSVGASIGTDTQYF
-	-	TRBV30	TRBJ1-2	TGTGCCTGGAGAGAGTGGACAGTAGCTAACTATGGCTACACCTTC	CAWREWTVANYGYTF
-	many	TRBV12-3/TRBV12-4	TRBJ2-7	TGTGCCAGCAGTTTTGCGGGCCCCACCTACGAGCAGTACTTC	CASSFAGPTYEQYF
-	few	TRBV7-9	TRBJ2-7	TGTGCCAGCAGCGTAAGCCCGACAGGATCCTACGAGCAGTACTTC	CASSVSPTGSYEQYF
TRBD1	-	TRBV6-1	TRBJ1-2	TGTGCCAGCAGGGATCGATCCGGGACAGGGCCTCCTAACTATGGCTACACCTTC	CASRDRSGTGPPNYGYTF
-	many	TRBV5-6	TRBJ2-3	TGTGCCAGCAGCCTATCTTCCAGCGGAACTAGCACAGATACGCAGTATTTT	CASSLSSSGTSTDTQYF
TRBD2	-	TRBV12-3/TRBV12-4	TRBJ2-5	TGTGCCAGCAGTTCTACGACTAGCTCGGAGGCCCAGTACTTC	CASSSTTSSEAQYF
-	many	TRBV27	TRBJ2-7	TGTGCCAGCAGTACGGGGGGAGGGGGTCTCTACGAGCAGTACTTC	CASSTGGGGLYEQYF
-	many	TRBV6-5	TRBJ1-4	TGTGCCAGCAGTTATCTGCAGGGAAATGAAAAACTGTTTTTT	CASSYLQGNEKLFF